The clone carrying this T cell receptor (beta chain) has only one observation. These data originate in a study of cytomegalovirus exposure and HLA in healthy donors. Profiled with immunoSEQ multiplex PCR; TCRdb holds only in-frame clones, not every one. The repertoire holds 250,000 to 300,000 clones, with around 86% as singletons. Germline CDR1 LGHNA, CDR2 YNFKEQ. The CDR3 is made up of 16 amino acids. The J segment lost 6 bases and the V segment lost 0 bases, leaving 10 bases of the junction unmatched. The V gene is TRBV4-2, the J gene TRBJ2-7; 8 nucleotides line up with TRBD2. Input material: PBMCs. This TCR came from a woman aged 18-29 years in good health and CMV-seronegative. The chain's CDR3 is CASSQDRSGSWGEQYF. In DNA form, the CDR3 reads TGTGCCAGCAGCCAAGATCGGAGCGGGAGTTGGGGCGAGCAGTACTTC.